The 31 T cell receptor beta chains given below trace back to one sample, sequenced in a study of T cells after yellow fever vaccination. TCRdb re-analysed the 5' RACE reads in MiXCR, keeping a single row per CDR3 protein. This sample has some 350,000 distinct CDR3 sequences, with 3% to 4.5% found just once. Sequencing used PBMCs, obtained 5 days after the yellow fever booster vaccination. These receptor sequences come from a man aged 18-30 years who received the YFV17D yellow fever vaccine.

This clonotype has a count of ten or more. The V call is TRBV11-2, the J call TRBJ1-1; D is possibly TRBD1 (6 bases). V shed 5 bases and J shed 2 bases, with 12 bases lying between them. CDR1 and CDR2 from the germline V gene are SGHAT and FQNNGV. The CDR3 length is 14 residues. The chain's CDR3 is CASSLRQVNTEAFF. DNA for the CDR3: TGTGCCAGCAGCCTGAGACAGGTAAACACTGAAGCTTTCTTT.

This clonotype was seen a few times. V and J are TRBV2 and TRBJ2-6; D gene uncertain. The ends were cut back, 10 bases at V and 0 bases at J, with 7 bases in the middle. Per germline, CDR1 SNHLY and CDR2 FYNNEI. The CDR3 runs to 13 residues. CDR3 protein: CAIDFSGANVLTF. CDR3 in DNA: TGTGCCATTGACTTCTCTGGGGCCAACGTCCTGACTTTC.

This clonotype was detected ten times or more. CDR3 protein: CAISESGTGELFF. The CDR3 region has the DNA TGTGCCATCAGTGAGTCTGGGACCGGGGAGCTGTTTTTT. This chain uses TRBV10-3 with TRBJ2-2, with D hard to call. The CDR3 runs 13 residues. Germline V gene lookup returns CDR1 ENHRY and CDR2 SYGVKD. Deletions cut 0 bases from V and 5 bases from J, with 4 bases between.

This chain uses TRBV7-3 with TRBJ2-3; no reliable D call. Trimming took off 1 base at V and 6 bases at J, with 11 bases between the two ends. Germline V gene lookup returns CDR1 SGHTA and CDR2 FQGTGA. The CDR3 has 14 amino acids. CDR3 DNA: TGTGCCAGCAGCTTAAACGATATAGTGGATACGCAGTATTTT. This sequence encodes CASSLNDIVDTQYF.

This clonotype was counted at least ten times. The chain recombines TRBV20-1 with TRBJ2-7, with TRBD1 matching over 8 bases. The CDR3 loop spans 14 amino acids. CDR1 is DFQATT and CDR2 is SNEGSKA in the germline V gene (reference sequence). V lost 2 bases and J lost 6; bases outside the gene matches: 9. Here the CDR3 reads CSARRTGTVGEQYF. In nucleotides, the CDR3 is TGCAGTGCTAGAAGGACAGGGACGGTTGGCGAGCAGTACTTC.

This clonotype was observed a handful of times. The gene calls are TRBV7-9 and TRBJ2-1, with D possibly TRBD2 on 7 matching bases. The CDR3 contains 14 residues. V was clipped by 6 bases and J by 5 bases, with 14 bases between them. The germline gives CDR1 SEHNR, CDR2 FQNEAQ (reference sequence). This CDR3 is CASRGGGLNNEQFF. DNA of the CDR3: TGTGCCAGCAGAGGGGGGGGCCTGAACAATGAGCAGTTCTTC.

J is TRBJ1-2 and V is TRBV10-3, with D possibly matching TRBD1 (5 bases). CDR1 and CDR2 (germline): ENHRY, SYGVKD. Trimming took 3 bases from V and 7 from J, leaving 9 bases between them. The CDR3 covers 12 residues. The CDR3 DNA reads TGTGCCATCAGTGAAAGGGGCGGTGGCTACACCTTC. It translates to CAISERGGGYTF.

Ten or more counts support this clonotype. The chain combines TRBV5-1 with TRBJ1-1; D is perhaps TRBD1 (6 bases). Germline V gene lookup returns CDR1 SGHRS and CDR2 YFSETQ. This CDR3 contains 14 residues. The V gene lost 1 base and the J gene lost 4 bases, with 11 bases spanning the gap. The CDR3 protein is CASSLRGAPTEAFF. CDR3 bases: TGCGCCAGCAGCTTGAGGGGGGCTCCCACTGAAGCTTTCTTT.

The chain uses TRBV7-7 and TRBJ2-5, with D possibly matching TRBD2 (6 bases). V dropped 0 bases and J dropped 3 bases, with 8 bases sitting between them. CDR1 is SSHAT and CDR2 is FNYEAQ in the germline V gene (reference sequence). This CDR3 comprises 14 residues. CDR3: CASSLARGKETQYF. The CDR3 DNA follows: TGTGCCAGCAGCTTAGCGCGGGGCAAAGAGACCCAGTACTTC.

This clonotype has ten or more counts. The chain joins TRBV7-3 to TRBJ2-6; 8 positions agree with TRBD1. J lost 2 bases, V lost 4 bases, and 1 base had no gene match. The CDR3 covers 15 residues. The germline gives CDR1 SGHTA, CDR2 FQGTGA. The CDR3 here is CASSSDRAGANVLTF. The CDR3 nucleotides read TGTGCCAGCAGCTCGGACAGGGCTGGGGCCAACGTCCTGACTTTC.

This clonotype was seen many times. This chain joins TRBV3-1 and TRBJ1-1; 10 bases are a match to TRBD1. There are 16 residues in the CDR3. The J segment lost 6 bases and the V segment lost 5 bases, leaving 12 bases of the junction unmatched. Germline CDR1 and CDR2: LGHDT and YNNKEL (reference sequence). As DNA, the CDR3 is TGTGCCAGCAGCTCGGGACAGGGGAGGGCAGATGCTGAAGCTTTCTTT. This sequence encodes CASSSGQGRADAEAFF.

This clonotype was observed a handful of times. V gene TRBV6-2 or TRBV6-3 combines with J gene TRBJ1-2; D ambiguous. CDR1 is MNHEY and CDR2 is SVGEGT in the germline V gene. Trimming removed 4 bases from V and 7 bases from J, with 19 bases in between. CDR3 length: 15 residues. Here the CDR3 reads CASSSPSQALSGYTF. For the CDR3, the DNA is TGTGCCAGCAGTTCCCCAAGTCAGGCGCTCTCTGGCTACACCTTC.

The rearrangement joins TRBV5-5 to TRBJ2-2; D may match TRBD1 or TRBD2 (5 bases each). Trimming removed 4 bases from V and 8 bases from J, with 15 bases in between. The CDR3 is 14 amino acids. The germline V gene has CDR1 SGHKS and CDR2 YYEKEE (reference sequence). The CDR3 reads CASSGPGTTGELFF. In nucleotides, the CDR3 is TGTGCCAGCAGCGGCCCCGGGACCACGGGGGAGCTGTTTTTT.

This clonotype was counted many times. The CDR3 here is CASSIGQGDTEAFF. CDR3 sequence (DNA): TGTGCCAGTAGTATCGGGCAGGGGGACACTGAAGCTTTCTTT. The J gene is TRBJ1-1, the V gene TRBV19, with 7 bases lining up with TRBD1. Trimming took 3 bases from V and 3 from J; bases not matched to a gene: 4. The germline CDR1 and CDR2 sequences are LNHDA and SQIVND (reference sequence). This CDR3 spans 14 amino acids. Full variable domain (missing parts from reference TRBV19 and TRBJ1-1): DGGITQSPKYLFRKEGQNVTLSCEQNLNHDAMYWYRQDPGQGLRLIYYSQIVNDFQKGDIAEGYSVSREKKESFPLTVTSAQKNPTAFYLCASSIGQGDTEAFFGQGTRLTVV.

This clonotype was counted many times. The limits of the CDR3 on the DNA are not certain, so only TCRdb's listed CDR3 is given. The chain joins TRBV4-1 to TRBJ1-5; whether TRBD1, the table's D call, matches the DNA was not checked. Germline CDR1 and CDR2: MGHRA and YSYEKL. The CDR3 sequence runs 15 residues, both termini included. CDR3 sequence: CASSGPSGRDQPQHF.

This clonotype was seen a handful of times. The chain is built from TRBV7-3 and TRBJ1-1, with 7 bases matching TRBD1. The V segment lost 5 bases and the J segment 4 bases; nucleotides outside the gene matches: 7. Germline CDR1 is SGHTA and CDR2 is FQGTGA. This CDR3 region has 14 residues. CDR3 protein: CASSVQGRGTEAFF. In DNA form, the CDR3 reads TGTGCCAGCAGCGTACAGGGGCGTGGCACTGAAGCTTTCTTT.

The chain uses TRBV14 and TRBJ2-2; D possibly uses TRBD1 or TRBD2 (5 bases each). CDR1 SGHDN and CDR2 FVKESK come from the germline V gene. CDR3 length: 15 amino acids. Trimming stripped 5 bases from V and 0 bases from J, with 10 bases between. The chain's CDR3 is CASSKRTPNTGELFF. CDR3 DNA sequence: TGTGCCAGCAGCAAGCGGACACCGAACACCGGGGAGCTGTTTTTT.

This clonotype was counted between two and nine times. The gene calls are TRBV4-2 and TRBJ1-2, with D possibly TRBD1 on 6 matching bases. This CDR3 contains 14 residues. Looked up from germline, CDR1 is LGHNA and CDR2 is YNFKEQ. The V and J ends lost 2 bases and 4 bases respectively, with 11 bases between them. The CDR3 sequence: CASSQTGPSYGYTF. The DNA for the CDR3 is TGTGCCAGCAGCCAAACAGGGCCGAGCTATGGCTACACCTTC.

This clonotype has more than one count but fewer than ten. The junction departs from the called germline gene at one end, perhaps through a read error. V gene TRBV7-9 combines with J gene TRBJ1-2; D may be TRBD1 (6 bases). Per the germline V gene, CDR1 is SEHNR and CDR2 is FQNEAQ (reference sequence). The length of the CDR3 is 15 residues. The CDR3 here is CASTNEGGLGGTRSF. CDR3 bases: TGTGCCAGCACCAACGAGGGGGGTCTAGGTGGCACGCGGTCCTTC.

The V call is TRBV28, the J call TRBJ2-2; D gene uncertain. Trimming left V 7 bases short and J 3 bases short, with 9 bases between. CDR1 is MDHEN, CDR2 SYDVKM, per germline. The CDR3 loop spans 13 amino acids. CDR3 bases: TGTGCCAGCACCCCCCATGACACCGGGGAGCTGTTTTTT. Translation: CASTPHDTGELFF. The variable domain in full, completed from reference TRBV28 and TRBJ2-2, reads DVKVTQSSRYLVKRTGEKVFLECVQDMDHENMFWYRQDPGLGLRLIYFSYDVKMKEKGDIPEGYSVSREKKERFSLILESASTNQTSMYLCASTPHDTGELFFGEGSRLTVL.

This clonotype was counted a few times. The chain combines TRBV5-1 with TRBJ1-6; 10 bases agree with TRBD1. The V gene end was trimmed by 2 bases and the J gene end by 11 bases; junction bases not matched to a gene: 10. CDR3 size: 16 residues. In germline, CDR1 is SGHRS, CDR2 YFSETQ. The CDR3 region has the DNA TGCGCCAGCAGCTTCGGACCGGGACAGGGGATAGCACCCCTCCACTTT. Encoded protein: CASSFGPGQGIAPLHF.

A few counts support this clonotype. V gene TRBV27 combines with J gene TRBJ2-1, with 10 bases identical to TRBD1. V was pared by 5 bases and J by 1 base, with 17 bases of the junction left unmatched. The V gene's germline CDR1 is MNHEY and CDR2 SMNVEV (reference sequence). The CDR3 is 20 amino acids. This CDR3 is CASSLFPGQGTIRSYNEQFF. In DNA form, the CDR3 reads TGTGCCAGCAGTCTGTTTCCGGGACAGGGGACGATAAGGTCCTACAATGAGCAGTTCTTC.

The J gene is TRBJ2-7, the V gene TRBV5-1; 10 bases map to TRBD2. Per germline, CDR1 SGHRS and CDR2 YFSETQ. V shed 2 bases and J 0 bases; nucleotides not matched to a gene: 2. This CDR3 has 15 amino acids. This CDR3 reads CASSLLAGTSYEQYF. The DNA of the CDR3 is TGCGCCAGCAGCTTACTAGCGGGGACCTCCTACGAGCAGTACTTC.

This clonotype was counted between two and nine times. V and J are TRBV20-1 and TRBJ1-5; no clear D. V lost 4 bases and J lost 1, with 8 bases in between. The CDR3 runs to 13 residues. Germline CDR1 is DFQATT and CDR2 is SNEGSKA (reference sequence). In DNA form, the CDR3 reads TGCAGTGCTACAATCGGCAGCAATCAGCCCCAGCATTTT. Translating gives CSATIGSNQPQHF.

This clonotype has at least ten counts. The J gene is TRBJ2-7, the V gene TRBV12-3 or TRBV12-4; D gene unclear. The V gene lost 5 bases and the J gene lost 4 bases, with 12 bases spanning the gap. The CDR3 spans 13 residues. The CDR3 sequence: CASSVYTDYEQYF. DNA for the CDR3: TGTGCCAGCAGTGTTTATACAGATTACGAGCAGTACTTC.

This clonotype was recorded many times. The rearrangement uses TRBV6-5 and TRBJ2-5; D is undetermined. The CDR3 runs 12 residues. The V gene's germline CDR1 is MNHEY and CDR2 SVGAGI. V lost 0 bases and J 5 bases, leaving 4 bases between the germline ends. The CDR3 spells CASSYSGETQYF. CDR3 DNA: TGTGCCAGCAGTTACTCGGGGGAGACCCAGTACTTC.

This clonotype has ten or more counts. This rearrangement joins TRBV4-3 to TRBJ2-7; perhaps D is TRBD1 or TRBD2 (5 bases each). The ends were cut back, 4 bases at V and 2 bases at J, with 15 bases in the middle. CDR1 LGHNA and CDR2 YSLEER come from the germline V gene. This CDR3 has 15 residues. In DNA, the CDR3 is TGCGCCAGCAGCCTAACCCGGGACCGGACCTACGAGCAGTACTTC. Encoded protein: CASSLTRDRTYEQYF.

This clonotype occurred a few times. The chain links TRBV5-1 to TRBJ2-3; perhaps TRBD2 as D (6 bases). Looked up from germline, CDR1 is SGHRS and CDR2 is YFSETQ. CDR3 length equals 13 residues. The V end was cut by 7 bases, the J end by 8 bases, with 17 bases between. The CDR3 loop is CASQSGVVGTQYF. CDR3 sequence (DNA): TGCGCCAGCCAGTCGGGGGTGGTTGGTACGCAGTATTTT. Drawing the rest from reference TRBV5-1 and TRBJ2-3, the complete variable domain is KAGVTQTPRYLIKTRGQQVTLSCSPISGHRSVSWYQQTPGQGLQFLFEYFSETQRNKGNFPGRFSGRQFSNSRSEMNVSTLELGDSALYLCASQSGVVGTQYFGPGTRLTVL.

This clonotype was seen a handful of times. J is TRBJ2-1 and V is TRBV7-6; the D call may be TRBD1 or TRBD2 (6 bases each). This CDR3 comprises 15 residues. CDR1 is SGHVS and CDR2 is FNYEAQ in the germline V gene. Deletions cut 5 bases from V and 2 bases from J, with 13 bases between. In DNA form, the CDR3 reads TGTGCCAGCAGCACCTCCGGGGGCCCCTACAATGAGCAGTTCTTC. Its translation: CASSTSGGPYNEQFF.

This clonotype was observed a few times. This sequence joins TRBV7-6 and TRBJ1-5, with 10 bases that match TRBD1. V trimming: 4 bases; J trimming: 8 bases; junction bases outside the gene matches: 8. The CDR3 spans 15 residues. The germline V gene encodes CDR1 SGHVS and CDR2 FNYEAQ. The CDR3 bases are TGTGCCAGCAGCTCAGGGACAGGGACAGGGGAGCCCCAGCATTTT. It translates to CASSSGTGTGEPQHF.

This rearrangement joins TRBV10-3 to TRBJ2-3; 10 bases match TRBD2. V lost 11 bases and J lost 5; bases outside the gene matches: 7. The CDR3 loop spans 13 amino acids. CDR1 is ENHRY, CDR2 SYGVKD, per germline. Written as DNA, the CDR3 is TGTGCCCGGAGCGGGGGGGCCCGAGATACGCAGTATTTT. Amino acids: CARSGGARDTQYF.